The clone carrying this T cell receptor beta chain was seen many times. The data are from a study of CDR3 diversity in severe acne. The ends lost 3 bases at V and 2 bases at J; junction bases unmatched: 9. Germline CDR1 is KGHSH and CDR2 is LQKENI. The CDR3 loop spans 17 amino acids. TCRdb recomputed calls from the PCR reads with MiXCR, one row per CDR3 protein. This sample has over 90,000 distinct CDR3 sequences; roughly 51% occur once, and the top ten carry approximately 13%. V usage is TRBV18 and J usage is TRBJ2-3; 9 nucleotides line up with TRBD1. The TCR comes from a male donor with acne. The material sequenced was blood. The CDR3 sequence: CASSPGQGQYNTDTQYF. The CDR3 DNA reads TGTGCCAGCTCACCCGGACAGGGGCAATATAACACAGATACGCAGTATTTT.